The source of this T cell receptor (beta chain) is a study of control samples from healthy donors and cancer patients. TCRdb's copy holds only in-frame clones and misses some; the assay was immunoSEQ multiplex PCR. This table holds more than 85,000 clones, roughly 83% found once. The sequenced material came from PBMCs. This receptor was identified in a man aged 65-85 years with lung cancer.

CDR3 DNA: TGTGCCAGCAGCTCATCCAGGAGGAATGATTATAGCAATCAGCCCCAGCATTTT. It encodes CASSSSRRNDYSNQPQHF. J is TRBJ1-5 and V is TRBV7-3; no clear D. CDR1 and CDR2 (germline): SGHTA, FQGTGA. CDR3 length equals 18 residues. Trimming removed 4 bases at V and 0 bases at J, with 19 bases between.